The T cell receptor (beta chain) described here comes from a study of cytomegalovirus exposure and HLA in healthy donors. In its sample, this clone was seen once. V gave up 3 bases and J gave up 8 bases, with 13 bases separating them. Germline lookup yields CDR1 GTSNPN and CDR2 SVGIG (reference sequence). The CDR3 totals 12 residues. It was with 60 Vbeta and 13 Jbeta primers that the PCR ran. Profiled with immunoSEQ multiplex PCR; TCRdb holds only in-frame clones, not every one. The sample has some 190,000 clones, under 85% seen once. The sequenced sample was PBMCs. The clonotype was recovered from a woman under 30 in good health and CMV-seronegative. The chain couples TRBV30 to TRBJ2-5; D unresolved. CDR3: CAWSNERSTQYF. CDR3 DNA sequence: TGTGCCTGGAGCAATGAGAGAAGCACCCAGTACTTC.